The 4 T cell receptor beta chains below were found in one sample sequenced in a study of CD8+ T cells in alopecia areata. Once RNA had been extracted, it was reverse transcribed into cDNA to act as the sequencing template. The repertoire was sequenced with immunoSEQ multiplex PCR; TCRdb's copy has only in-frame clones and lacks some. The data contain 150,000 or so clones, around 47% of them singletons. The sample consisted of CD4+ T cells sorted from blood. These receptors came from a human donor with alopecia areata.

This clone was detected a few times. The chain couples TRBV20-1 to TRBJ2-7; no firm D call. CDR1 and CDR2 from the germline V gene are DFQATT and SNEGSKA (reference sequence). The CDR3 is 11 amino acids. Trimming cost V 7 bases and J 2 bases, with 9 bases left between them. CDR3 bases: TGCAGTGTAAATCCTCCCTACGAGCAGTACTTC. Protein: CSVNPPYEQYF.

The chain recombines TRBV2 with TRBJ1-2; 9 bases align to TRBD1. CDR3 size: 13 residues. V dropped 6 bases and J dropped 8; count of bases not matched to a gene: 7. Germline CDR1 and CDR2: SNHLY and FYNNEI. CDR3 coding DNA: TGTGCCAGCAGATCGGGACAGGGCAACGGCTACACCTTC. This translates into CASRSGQGNGYTF.

This chain joins TRBV6-5 and TRBJ2-6, with D perhaps matching TRBD2 (5 bases). Trimming cost V 0 bases and J 3 bases, with 9 bases left between them. Germline assignment: CDR1 MNHEY and CDR2 SVGAGI. The CDR3 sequence is 16 residues long. CDR3 nucleotides: TGTGCCAGCAGTTACTCGTCGGGGATTGGGGCCAACGTCCTGACTTTC. Protein product: CASSYSSGIGANVLTF.

This clone has only a few counts. This chain uses TRBV11-3 with TRBJ2-5; D is undetermined. V was pared by 3 bases and J by 1 base, with 9 bases between. The CDR3 spans 14 residues. Looked up from germline, CDR1 is SGHNT and CDR2 is YENEEA. This CDR3 is CASSFTSVQETQYF. CDR3 in DNA: TGTGCCAGCAGCTTTACGTCTGTCCAAGAGACCCAGTACTTC.